This entry is about one T cell receptor beta chain. The antigen is undetermined. These data come from a study of blood T cells in healthy people across ages. The study, taken as a whole, reports: Observed TCR beta diversity per million T cells went down as age went up. This fall followed a roughly linear course with age. Leaving the PBMCs unsorted stopped any conclusive comparison of naive versus antigen-experienced cells.

The sample providers were healthy Caucasian people from Russia, aged about 6 to 95. Combining a sample-barcoded 5' primer with a J-beta primer mix, a second PCR ran for roughly 7 to 12 cycles. TCRdb re-called the 5' RACE reads through MiXCR, storing one row per CDR3 protein. The sample holds roughly 2 million distinct CDR3 sequences, roughly 49% seen once. Sequencing used blood. The receptor comes from a woman aged 40-49 years in good health.

This CDR3 is CASSLDVGQTMNTEAFF. Here the CDR3 DNA reads TGTGCCAGCAGTTTAGACGTAGGACAGACAATGAACACTGAAGCTTTCTTT. The chain employs TRBV12-3 or TRBV12-4 and TRBJ1-1; TRBD1 might be the D (6 bases). V lost 1 base and J lost 0, with 15 bases in between. The CDR3 is made up of 17 amino acids.